This T cell receptor (beta chain) was found in a study of T cells in localized non-small cell lung cancer. Study-level points and caveats: Those with higher blood T cell density had longer overall survival. Without multi-region sequencing, intratumor heterogeneity could not be excluded. Uninvolved adjacent lung had higher T cell clonality than tumor and all other tissues. Appearing in adjacent lung were a median roughly 57 of the top 100 tumor clones.

Libraries were prepared by immunoSEQ multiplex PCR; TCRdb keeps only in-frame clonotypes and omits some of them. The data contain around 31,000 clones, roughly nine tenths of them seen just once; the ten biggest clones take up 2.5% to 3.5%. As to this clone: Antigen: not known.

The receptor was derived from a female donor of 60 years or more with stage I lung adenocarcinoma. Sequences were derived from peripheral blood, sampled before any cancer treatment.

CDR3 sequence reads: CASSYRDRATYGEQFF. The CDR3 DNA is TGTGCCAGCAGTTACCGGGACAGGGCAACTTACGGTGAGCAGTTCTTC. The V gene is TRBV6-6, the J gene TRBJ2-1; 9 bases match TRBD1. The CDR3 has 16 amino acids. Trimming at V came to 2 bases and at J to 9 bases, leaving 11 bases not matched to a gene. In germline, CDR1 is MNHNY, CDR2 SVGAGI (reference sequence).